This TCR beta chain is drawn from a study of monozygotic twins with inflammatory bowel disease. There are 16 residues in the CDR3. CDR1 is LNHNV, CDR2 YYDKDF, per germline (reference sequence). No DNA is given; TCRdb re-called the 5' RACE reads and lists each CDR3 protein once. The ten top clones account for around 7.2%, within a sample of some 160,000 distinct CDR3 sequences. The J gene is TRBJ2-2, the V gene TRBV15; TCRdb picks TRBD2, but there is no DNA to check that call. This TCR was sampled from a human donor with ulcerative colitis or Crohn's disease, or a healthy co-twin of an affected twin (not recorded which). The specimen sequenced was blood. Here the CDR3 reads CATSRGLANVAGELFF.